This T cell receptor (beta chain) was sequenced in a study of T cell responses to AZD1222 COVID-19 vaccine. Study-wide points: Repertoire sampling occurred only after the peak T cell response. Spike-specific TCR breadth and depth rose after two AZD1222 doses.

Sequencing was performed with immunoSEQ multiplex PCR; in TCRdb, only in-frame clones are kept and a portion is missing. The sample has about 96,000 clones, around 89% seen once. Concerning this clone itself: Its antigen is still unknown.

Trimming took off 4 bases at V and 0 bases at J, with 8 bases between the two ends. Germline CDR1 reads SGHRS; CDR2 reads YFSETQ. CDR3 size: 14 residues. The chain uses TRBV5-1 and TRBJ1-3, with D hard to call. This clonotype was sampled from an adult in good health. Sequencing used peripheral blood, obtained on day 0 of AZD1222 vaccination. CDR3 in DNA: TGCGCCAGCAGCGGGCCAAGCTCTGGAAACACCATATATTTT. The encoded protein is CASSGPSSGNTIYF.